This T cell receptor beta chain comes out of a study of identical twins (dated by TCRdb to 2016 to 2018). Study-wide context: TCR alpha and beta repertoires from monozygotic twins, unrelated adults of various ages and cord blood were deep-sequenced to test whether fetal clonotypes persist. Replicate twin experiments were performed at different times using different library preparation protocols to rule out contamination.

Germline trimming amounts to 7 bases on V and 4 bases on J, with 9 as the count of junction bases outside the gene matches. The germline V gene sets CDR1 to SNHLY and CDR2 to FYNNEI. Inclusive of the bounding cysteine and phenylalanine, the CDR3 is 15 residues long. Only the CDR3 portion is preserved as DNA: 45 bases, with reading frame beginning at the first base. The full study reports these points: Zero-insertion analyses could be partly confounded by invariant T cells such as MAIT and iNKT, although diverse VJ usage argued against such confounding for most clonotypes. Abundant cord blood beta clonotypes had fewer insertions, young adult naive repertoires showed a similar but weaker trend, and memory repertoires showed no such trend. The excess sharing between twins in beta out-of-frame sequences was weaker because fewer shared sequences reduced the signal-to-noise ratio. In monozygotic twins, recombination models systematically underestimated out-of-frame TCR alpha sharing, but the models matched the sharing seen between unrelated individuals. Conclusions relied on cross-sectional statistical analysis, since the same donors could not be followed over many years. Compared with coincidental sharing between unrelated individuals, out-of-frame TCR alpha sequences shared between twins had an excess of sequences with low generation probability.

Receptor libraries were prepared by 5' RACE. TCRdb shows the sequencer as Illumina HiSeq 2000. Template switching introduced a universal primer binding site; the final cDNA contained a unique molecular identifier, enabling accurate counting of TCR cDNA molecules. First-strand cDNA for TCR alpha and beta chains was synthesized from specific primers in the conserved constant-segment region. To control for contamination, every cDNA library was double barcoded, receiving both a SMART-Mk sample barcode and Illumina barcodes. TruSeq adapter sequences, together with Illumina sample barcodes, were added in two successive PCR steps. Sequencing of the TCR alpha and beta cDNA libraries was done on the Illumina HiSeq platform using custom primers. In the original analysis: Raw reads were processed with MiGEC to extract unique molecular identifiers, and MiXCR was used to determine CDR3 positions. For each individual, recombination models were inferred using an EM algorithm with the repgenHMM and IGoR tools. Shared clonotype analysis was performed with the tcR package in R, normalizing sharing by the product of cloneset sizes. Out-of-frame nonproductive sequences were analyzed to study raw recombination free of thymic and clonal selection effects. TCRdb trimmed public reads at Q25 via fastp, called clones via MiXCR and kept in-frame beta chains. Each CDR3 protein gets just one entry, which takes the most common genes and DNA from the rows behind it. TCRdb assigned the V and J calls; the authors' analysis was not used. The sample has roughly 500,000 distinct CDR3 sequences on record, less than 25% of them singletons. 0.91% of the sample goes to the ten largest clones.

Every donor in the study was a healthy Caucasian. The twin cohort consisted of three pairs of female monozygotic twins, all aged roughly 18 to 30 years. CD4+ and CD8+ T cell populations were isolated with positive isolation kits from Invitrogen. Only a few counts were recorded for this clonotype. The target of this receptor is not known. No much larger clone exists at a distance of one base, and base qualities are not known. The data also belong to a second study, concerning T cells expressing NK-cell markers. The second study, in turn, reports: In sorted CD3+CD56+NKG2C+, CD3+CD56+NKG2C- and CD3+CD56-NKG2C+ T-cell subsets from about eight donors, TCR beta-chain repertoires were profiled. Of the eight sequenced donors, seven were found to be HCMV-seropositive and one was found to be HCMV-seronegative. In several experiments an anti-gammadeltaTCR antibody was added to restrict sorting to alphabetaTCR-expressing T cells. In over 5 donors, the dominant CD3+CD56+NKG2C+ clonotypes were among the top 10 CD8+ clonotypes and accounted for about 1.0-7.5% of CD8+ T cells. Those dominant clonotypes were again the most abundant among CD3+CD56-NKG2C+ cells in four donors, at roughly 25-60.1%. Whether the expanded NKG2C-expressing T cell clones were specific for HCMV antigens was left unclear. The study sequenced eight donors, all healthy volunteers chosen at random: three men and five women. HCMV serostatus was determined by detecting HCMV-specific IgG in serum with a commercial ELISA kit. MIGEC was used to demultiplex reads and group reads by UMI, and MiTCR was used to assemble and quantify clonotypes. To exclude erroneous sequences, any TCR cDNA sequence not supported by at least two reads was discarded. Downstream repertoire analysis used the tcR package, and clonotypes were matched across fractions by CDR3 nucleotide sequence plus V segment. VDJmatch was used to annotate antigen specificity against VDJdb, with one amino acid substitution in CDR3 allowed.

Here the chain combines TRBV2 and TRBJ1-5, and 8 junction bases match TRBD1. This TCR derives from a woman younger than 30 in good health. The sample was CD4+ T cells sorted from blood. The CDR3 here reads CASIRGRLENQPQHF. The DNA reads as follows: TGTGCCAGCATCAGGGGGCGTTTGGAAAATCAGCCCCAGCATTTT.